Each of the 9 T cell receptor beta chains below was sequenced from the same sample in a study of untreated major depressive disorder. Using immunoSEQ multiplex PCR, the repertoire was profiled, and TCRdb retains in-frame clones only, with some absent. The data hold tens of thousands of clones, with around 87% observed a single time. Source material: CD4+ T cells from PBMCs. Receptors were obtained from a woman in her twenties or thirties in good health.

The genes are TRBV2 and TRBJ1-5; 8 nucleotides align to TRBD1. In germline, CDR1 is SNHLY, CDR2 FYNNEI. CDR3 length: 18 residues. V trimming: 4 bases; J trimming: 0 bases; junction bases outside the gene matches: 11. The CDR3 DNA reads as TGTGCCAGCAGTGTCGGCAGGGGGCACCCCTATAGCAATCAGCCCCAGCATTTT. Translation: CASSVGRGHPYSNQPQHF.

CDR3 region: CASSPTGGYGYTF. The CDR3 nucleotides are TGTGCCAGCTCACCGACAGGGGGCTATGGCTACACCTTC. The chain couples TRBV18 to TRBJ1-2; 9 bases align to TRBD1. The CDR3 extends over 13 amino acids. CDR1 and CDR2 from the germline V gene are KGHSH and LQKENI. Unmatched junction bases numbered 0, after V lost 3 bases and J lost 4 bases.

The chain carries TRBV2 and TRBJ2-7; D possibly uses TRBD1 or TRBD2 (5 bases each). The CDR3 consists of 14 residues. Germline V CDR1 and CDR2: SNHLY, FYNNEI. V lost 3 bases to trimming and J lost 2 bases, with 11 bases between them. For the CDR3, the DNA is TGTGCCAGCAGTGACAGGGACCGCCCCTACGAGCAGTACTTC. This gives the protein CASSDRDRPYEQYF.

This rearrangement joins TRBV29-1 to TRBJ1-1; 8 bases align to TRBD1. Germline CDR1 SQVTM, CDR2 ANQGSEA. J was trimmed by 5 bases and V by 3 bases; bases with no gene match: 11. The CDR3 is 15 amino acids. In DNA form, the CDR3 reads TGCAGCGTTGACACGGAGGGTCAGGGGGCGACTGAAGCTTTCTTT. Translating it yields CSVDTEGQGATEAFF.

The chain has TRBV6-1 and TRBJ2-5, with D possibly being TRBD2 (7 bases). CDR3 length equals 14 residues. The V and J ends lost 6 bases and 2 bases respectively, with 13 bases between them. In germline, CDR1 is MNHNS, CDR2 SASEGT. The CDR3 nucleotides are TGTGCCAGCAGGAGGGGGGGACAACAAGAGACCCAGTACTTC. This encodes CASRRGGQQETQYF.

The rearrangement links TRBV15 to TRBJ1-6; possible D gene TRBD1, 5 bases. The V and J ends lost 0 bases and 10 bases respectively, with 10 bases between them. This CDR3 spans 14 amino acids. Germline CDR1 LNHNV, CDR2 YYDKDF (reference sequence). The CDR3 DNA is TGTGCCACCAGCAGAGATAGGGGCCCATCACCCCTCCACTTT. Its translation is CATSRDRGPSPLHF.

This chain joins TRBV27 and TRBJ1-2; no reliable D call. Germline assignment: CDR1 MNHEY and CDR2 SMNVEV (reference sequence). V was shortened by 3 bases and J by 7 bases, with 15 bases between the two germline ends. The CDR3 extends over 14 amino acids. The DNA for the CDR3 is TGTGCCAGCAGTTTTGTACCCCCGAGCGGTGGCTACACCTTC. Translated: CASSFVPPSGGYTF.

The count of this clone is one. CDR3 sequence (DNA): TGTGCCAGCAGCATTACATACGAGCAGTACTTC. This codes for CASSITYEQYF. The V call is TRBV11-2, the J call TRBJ2-7; D unclear. Germline V gene sequence: CDR1 SGHAT, CDR2 FQNNGV. Trimming removed 5 bases from V and 4 bases from J, with 6 bases in between. This CDR3 has 11 residues.

The chain is built from TRBV7-8 and TRBJ2-7, with 7 bases fitting TRBD2. J was trimmed by 2 bases and V by 2 bases; bases with no gene match: 6. Germline CDR1 and CDR2: SGHVS and FQNEAQ. The CDR3 sequence is 15 residues long. CDR3 in DNA: TGTGCCAGCAGCTTAAGGTTTCGGGGGGCCTACGAGCAGTACTTC. This translates into CASSLRFRGAYEQYF.